One and the same sample provided the 4 T cell receptor beta chains below, sequenced in a study of early T cells in non-severe SARS-CoV-2 infection (dated by TCRdb to the early 2020s). Receptor amplification or capture employed 5' RACE. For sequencing, a NextSeq 500 was employed. TCRdb's own reprocessing of the public reads used fastp at Q25 and MiXCR and kept productive beta chains. Entries that share a CDR3 protein sequence are merged under the most common genes and DNA. Here the sample has 30,000 to 40,000 distinct CDR3 sequences; 5% occur a single time. 12% to 15% of the sample belongs to the ten largest clones. Sequencing was performed on whole blood. These receptors were taken from an adult who was a healthcare worker with PCR-confirmed SARS-CoV-2 infection or an uninfected control (not recorded which).

The rearrangement links TRBV15 to TRBJ2-3; D unresolved. V lost 1 base and J lost 2, with 16 bases in between. Germline V gene data show CDR1 as LNHNV and CDR2 as YYDKDF (reference sequence). CDR3 length equals 17 residues. The CDR3 nucleotides read TGTGCCACCAGCAGAGGAACCGACGGCATCTCCACAGATACGCAGTATTTT. It translates to CATSRGTDGISTDTQYF. Based on the CDR3 plus reference TRBV15 and TRBJ2-3, the full variable domain is DAMVIQNPRYQVTQFGKPVTLSCSQTLNHNVMYWYQQKSSQAPKLLFHYYDKDFNNEADTPDNFQSRRPNTSFCFLDIRSPGLGDTAMYLCATSRGTDGISTDTQYFGPGTRLTVL.

The rearrangement uses TRBV7-2 and TRBJ1-2; D is undetermined. Germline CDR1 is SGHTA and CDR2 is FQGNSA. The V and J ends lost 5 bases and 4 bases respectively, with 17 bases between them. The CDR3 sequence is 15 residues long. The CDR3 loop is CASSPGGSYGYGYTF. In DNA, the CDR3 is TGTGCCAGCAGCCCCGGCGGATCGTATGGCTATGGCTACACCTTC.

This clonotype has ten or more counts. The gene calls are TRBV27 and TRBJ2-2, with 7 bases that match TRBD1. The germline gives CDR1 MNHEY, CDR2 SMNVEV (reference sequence). J lost 4 bases, V lost 4 bases, and 3 bases had no gene match. The CDR3 contains 14 residues. The CDR3 reads CASSSQGITGELFF. CDR3 nucleotide sequence: TGTGCCAGCAGTTCACAGGGGATCACCGGGGAGCTGTTTTTT.

On this clonotype itself: One base away lies a much larger clone, so this may be a sequencing read error. The chain joins TRBV5-8 to TRBJ2-3; D possibly matches TRBD1 or TRBD2 (5 bases each). Germline CDR1 and CDR2: SGHTS and YDEGEE. The CDR3 is 15 residues long. The CDR3 bases are TGTGCCAGCAGCCTCCCGGGACCGGGCACAGAAACGCAGTATTTT. This encodes CASSLPGPGTETQYF. Filled out from reference TRBV5-8 and TRBJ2-3, the complete variable domain reads EAGVTQSPTHLIKTRGQQATLRCSPISGHTSVYWYQQALGLGLQFLLWYDEGEERNRGNFPPRFSGRQFPNYSSELNVNALELEDSALYLCASSLPGPGTETQYFGPGTRLTVL.